This T cell receptor (beta chain) came from a study of cytomegalovirus exposure and HLA in healthy donors. Regarding the study as a whole: Analysis performed later found about 18,000 TCR beta sequences associated with HLA alleles at 0.05 false discovery rate.

Primers included in the PCR were 60 Vbeta and 13 Jbeta primers. Assay used: immunoSEQ multiplex PCR; TCRdb lists only in-frame clones, some missing. Of more than 65,000 clones in the sample, approximately 61% were seen once. Comments on this clone: Its matching antigen is unknown.

The receptor's source is a woman aged 45 to 65 in good health and CMV-seropositive. Sequenced sample: PBMCs.

The chain's CDR3 is CASSQLRGQYF. The CDR3 DNA reads TGTGCCAGCAGCCAGCTCCGAGGGCAGTACTTC. V is TRBV5-6 and J is TRBJ2-7, with D hard to call. Germline V lookup: CDR1 SGHDT, CDR2 YYEEEE. Trimming pared 4 bases from V and 9 bases from J, leaving 11 bases between. The CDR3 is made up of 11 amino acids. Filled out from reference TRBV5-6 and TRBJ2-7, the complete variable domain reads DAGVTQSPTHLIKTRGQQVTLRCSPKSGHDTVSWYQQALGQGPQFIFQYYEEEERQRGNFPDRFSGHQFPNYSSELNVNALLLGDSALYLCASSQLRGQYFGPGTRLTVT.